Each of the 3 T cell receptor beta chains below was sequenced from the same sample in a study of T cells in Graves' hyperthyroidism and ophthalmopathy. RNA transcripts served as the template for amplifying TCR beta CDR3 regions. An initial round of RT-PCR targeting the TCR CDR3 relied on the HTBI primer set. TCRdb independently ran MiXCR on the multiplex PCR reads; one entry per CDR3 protein. The table has 600,000 or so distinct CDR3 sequences, just over 45% seen once. The sample taken for sequencing was peripheral blood or thyroid tissue (not recorded which). All receptors come from a woman aged 18-30 years with Graves' hyperthyroidism.

Note on this clonotype: A single base separates this from a much larger clone, so it may be a read error. The gene calls are TRBV24-1 and TRBJ2-7; no clear D gene. This CDR3 contains 15 residues. V dropped 4 bases and J dropped 0 bases, with 12 bases sitting between them. Germline V CDR1 and CDR2: KGHDR, SFDVKD. CDR3 sequence (DNA): TGTGCCACCAGTGAAGGCTACACGAGCTCCTACGAGCAGTACTTC. Its protein is CATSEGYTSSYEQYF.

The count of this clonotype is one. This chain uses TRBV24-1 with TRBJ1-1; possibly TRBD1 for D (5 bases). Per the germline V gene, CDR1 is KGHDR and CDR2 is SFDVKD. The CDR3 sequence is 11 residues long. The CDR3 DNA reads as TGTGCTTCAGGCTTCAGGGCTGAAGCTTTCTTT. Protein sequence: CASGFRAEAFF.

With regard to this clonotype: The junction shows a germline mismatch at one end, possibly a read error. The chain uses TRBV24-1 and TRBJ2-2; TRBD1 matches 7 bases. This CDR3 spans 15 amino acids. Germline V gene data show CDR1 as KGHDR and CDR2 as SFDVKD. The CDR3 DNA follows: TGTGCCAGCAGTTTAAAGGGGGCGGACACCGGGGAGCTGTTTTTT. Translated, it gives CASSLKGADTGELFF.